Here is one T cell receptor beta chain with its context. There is no known antigen for this receptor. Within one base of it there is no much larger clone, and no base qualities were kept. V is trimmed back by 3 bases and J by 2 bases, and the junction contains 4 bases that no gene match accounts for. CDR1 MRHNA and CDR2 SNTAGT are derived from the germline V gene. Including the terminal cysteine and phenylalanine, the CDR3 comprises 15 residues. Of the read, only the CDR3 DNA is kept; its 45 bases are in frame from base 1. The cohort comprised more than 550 healthy bone marrow donors. Cohort members were all nominally healthy when sampled, although unrecorded immune exposures were likely present. The donor tested CMV seropositive and was one of the 289 seropositive cohort members. A peripheral blood sample was collected from each donor, and TCR beta sequencing was performed on peripheral blood mononuclear cells. The Qiagen DNeasy Blood Extraction Kit was used to extract genomic DNA from the blood cell samples.

This sample is drawn from a study of cytomegalovirus exposure and HLA in healthy donors (dated by TCRdb to the late 2010s). For the study in its entirety: According to an earlier analysis of 587 of the donors, 150 million to 200 million T cells yielded over 90 million unique TCR beta sequences and 250 to 350 Gb of sequence data. About 310 gigabases of sequencing data and approximately 80 million unique TCR sequences were included in an early release covering 550 to 800 HLA-typed donors. Besides the first cohort of approximately 710 subjects, a separate validation cohort made up of 90 to 150 different subjects was used. The study was designed to test whether signatures of past pathogen exposure could be identified by cataloging public T cell receptors. To study patterns of TCR occurrence, a later analysis re-analyzed previously published TCR beta repertoires from around 700 donors and added high-resolution HLA genotyping. To predict cytomegalovirus infection status, the study brought together high-throughput TCR immunosequencing, statistical association of individual TCRs with disease status, and machine learning. Donor age, sex, ethnicity and CMV serostatus were collected together with the repertoire data. Rather than drawing on any new phenotypic data, the later analysis identified candidate immune exposures from TCR beta sequences and the way those sequences occurred across donors. The number of typed donors differed by locus: roughly 620-640 for A, B, C, DRB1 and DQB1; some 540 for DQA1; approximately 600 for DPA1; and roughly 450 for DPB1. A later genetic analysis used genome-wide SNP genotypes for 398 of the 666 donors, treating that subset as a discovery cohort. On average, roughly 240,000 unique TCR beta nucleotide sequences were sequenced per donor among a few hundred genotyped donors of the cohort, with 15% to 20% of those sequences being non-productive. The T cell repertoires of about 700 subjects were profiled by immunosequencing and related to cytomegalovirus serostatus. All discovery cohort repertoires had been generated using a single sequencing platform. An earlier analysis of 587 of the donors used high-throughput TCR beta sequencing to judge whether each TCR beta V gene segment behaved as functional or pseudogenic. Because of strong linkage in the cohort, four or five DR-DQ haplotypes were treated as single units for association and clustering. Class I and class II HLA loci were covered by the typing at four-digit resolution. Among the 398 genotyped donors, around 81% belonged to the genetic ancestry cluster associated with self-reported Caucasian donors. On the study overall, not on this receptor specifically: In a later analysis, the rate of TCR association differed among HLA loci, with DRB1 alleles having the most associated TCRs and HLA-C alleles having the fewest. For the cohort, immune exposure information was limited to CMV serostatus. A later analysis found that most CMV-associated TCR beta chains appeared HLA-restricted, with HLA associations seemingly driven largely by CMV exposure. HLA typing was unavailable for some donors at each locus, so association tests used only the typed subset. A total of roughly 160 TCR beta chains were listed by the study as associated with cytomegalovirus. Linkage disequilibrium might explain the correlated functional status among segregating V segments, but an unknown experimental factor could not be excluded. Compared with the roughly 600-donor mean, donors in an Asian-associated ancestry cluster had fewer N-insertions in productive TCRs, according to a later genetic analysis. In an earlier analysis of about 600 of the donors, most TCR beta V segments appeared in productive rearrangements about 87% or about 30% of the time, broadly matching IMGT annotations. A cluster of highly shared sequence variants was judged likely to be a technical artifact of the sequencing pipeline. The authors suggested that the approach could potentially be extended to other disease states and immunological phenotypes. Cytomegalovirus status was reported to be diagnosed by the classifier with high specificity and sensitivity in both the original and validation cohorts. Because counts were too low, roughly 17 rarely observed V segments, including chromosome 9 orphons, were left out of the earlier analysis of 587 of the donors. Compared with equally common non-associated chains, HLA-associated TCR beta chains in a later analysis were more clonally expanded and had lower generation probabilities. An association between a missense DCLRE1C variant and V-gene and J-gene trimming of TCR beta chains was found in a later genetic analysis and replicated in an independent cohort. A few of the identified cytomegalovirus-associated TCR beta chains were confirmed in vitro to be specific for cytomegalovirus antigens. Presence/absence analyses assumed roughly uniform sequencing depth across donors, an assumption that may not hold. Because the 87-base-pair reads could not distinguish some IMGT-functional V segments, including TRBV6-2 and TRBV6-3, those segments were excluded. In this cohort, only TCR beta chains were sequenced, and detectable features were limited by the absence of alpha or paired-chain data. Across donors, most TCR sequences were observed very rarely, whereas some public TCRs were present in many individuals. A further reported finding was that TCR beta sequences accurately predicted the HLA-A and HLA-B alleles for most subjects in the first cohort. When HLA alleles, especially DR and DQ, strongly co-occurred, TCR associations were difficult to assign to individual alleles. A later analysis reported that several top co-occurrence clusters appeared linked to parvovirus B19, influenza, CMV and Epstein-Barr virus. A later analysis associated about 18,000 TCR beta sequences with specific HLA alleles at a false discovery rate of 0.05.

Library construction relied on the immunoSEQ multiplex PCR assay. For the multiplex PCR, a mixture combining 60 forward primers for TCR Vbeta segments and 13 reverse primers for TCR Jbeta segments was used. A multiplex PCR assay on genomic DNA amplified the CDR3 region of rearranged TCR beta genes. Amplified TCR beta libraries were sequenced as 87-base-pair reads on the Illumina HiSeq System. Per the authors' processing: Across the 670 or so repertoires, a later analysis counted approximately 83 million unique TCR beta chains, roughly 11 million of which were shared by at least two donors. Raw reads were error-corrected and collapsed into unique sequences by a nearest-neighbor algorithm in which closely related sequences were merged to remove PCR and sequencing errors. V, D and J gene segments were assigned by aligning CDR3 sequences to IMGT reference sequences. For a sequence to be retained, a match of at least six nucleotides was required to both a V gene segment and a J gene segment. A rearrangement counted as productive if the CDR3 had no stop codons and remained in frame with V and J, and every other rearrangement counted as non-productive. Following IMGT convention, CDR3 was defined as the stretch from the second conserved V-encoded cysteine up to the conserved J-encoded phenylalanine. Sequences without an unambiguous match to a single V gene segment were excluded from the earlier analysis of about 630 of the donors. An earlier analysis of over 450 of the donors classified V segments as functional when productive rearrangements were above 56.7% and as segregating when the standard deviation between donors was above 5%. A statistical classification framework was built to diagnose cytomegalovirus status from the catalog of TCR beta chain sequences. In a later analysis, V and J genes were assigned by comparing TCR nucleotide sequences against IMGT/GENE-DB human TR gene sequences. Using the TCRdist pipeline, a later analysis assigned CDR3 sequences along with most-parsimonious VDJ recombination scenarios. In a later analysis, every TCR beta chain was defined by the combination of its CDR3 amino acid sequence and its V-gene family, and reads without a unique V-gene family were dropped. To address suspected cross-contamination and a sequencing artifact, a later analysis removed several hundred highly shared, low-generation-probability nucleotide sequences. In a later analysis, a clonal expansion index for each public chain was calculated from normalized within-repertoire ranks of inferred template counts. In a later analysis, generation probabilities were computed with a VDJ recombination model fitted to out-of-frame rearrangements, and the resulting probabilities were checked against IGoR. A later analysis scored TCR-TCR, TCR-HLA and TCR-CMV co-occurrence with hypergeometric tests, applying a repertoire-size bias correction to TCR pairs. False discovery rates were estimated in a later analysis by permuting HLA or CMV assignments 20 times. In a later analysis, co-occurring TCRs were grouped using DBSCAN, and TCRdist sequence similarity was added for clustering within HLA-allele-positive subsets. Repertoires with fewer than 30,000 or more than 120,000 public chains were left out of co-occurrence clustering, as were five repertoires with anomalous nucleotide sharing. The table comes from immuneACCESS by way of TCRdb, which keeps in-frame sequences with V and J called. Part of the clones is missing from these tables; in studies checked, under half for an unresolved V gene and the rest for unknown reasons. The D gene and trimming were derived from the DNA, and the V and J assignments and clone size from that table. This sample holds around 97,000 clones; over 70% were observed only once. Less than 5% of the sample is held by the ten biggest clonotypes.

The receptor chain draws on TRBV6-4 and TRBJ2-1; 7 bases in between match TRBD1. The sequence came from a middle-aged man in good health and CMV-seropositive. Sequencing input: PBMCs. CDR3 region: CASSEGGEPYNEQFF. The nucleotides are TGTGCCAGCAGTGAAGGGGGCGAGCCCTACAATGAGCAGTTCTTC.